The text below deals with one T cell receptor (beta chain). The antigen this receptor binds is unknown. Per-base qualities were not stored, and no clone one base away is much larger. This record comes from a study of CD8 T cells in ankylosing spondylitis (dated by TCRdb to about 2017). Background for the entire study: T cell receptor beta repertoires were profiled in healthy donors and ankylosing spondylitis patients so that disease-linked TCR variants could be found. In total, the full study cohort was made up of 85 to 140 healthy donors and more than 20 ankylosing spondylitis patients. Peripheral blood was sampled, and synovial fluid was also collected from ankylosing spondylitis patients.

The full study reports these points: The disease-linked clones had a CD8+ phenotype and were found at relatively low frequencies in peripheral blood. Some motif variants were previously reported in synovial fluid and blood of reactive arthritis patients, suggesting common disease-initiation mechanisms. Blood from ankylosing spondylitis patients appeared to be characterized by a TCR beta motif composed of 7 to 9 highly homologous amino acid variants. The disease-linked clones were reported as significantly enriched in matched synovial fluid samples from ankylosing spondylitis patients.

Data came from an Illumina HiSeq 2500. Quantitative 5'-RACE with molecular barcodes was used to prepare TCR beta libraries. Under the source paper's analysis protocol: A new computational method based on a probabilistic model of VDJ rearrangement was used to identify disease-linked TCR variants. TCRdb itself trimmed the public reads at Q25 with fastp, ran MiXCR and retained productive beta chains. Each entry is one CDR3 protein sequence, shown with its most common DNA and genes. In this record, the V and J calls reflect TCRdb's handling and not the investigators' own analysis. The sample table contains 250,000 to 400,000 distinct CDR3 sequences; only one count was recorded for more than 9% of them. The ten top clones hold roughly a tenth of the sample. The germline V gene gives CDR1 as SGHRS and CDR2 as YFSETQ. V ends up 3 bases short and J 4 bases short, with an unmatched junction base count of 7. The CDR3 covers 15 residues, taking in both the cysteine and the phenylalanine. The sequence is cut down to CDR3 DNA, 45 bases in frame from base 1.

This chain is built from TRBV5-1 and TRBJ2-1, with TRBD2 identical over 7 junction bases. This receptor was taken from a female donor with ankylosing spondylitis or in good health (not recorded which). The sequenced sample was blood, either unsorted or a sorted T cell fraction (not recorded which). The sequenced DNA is TGCGCCAGCAGCTCCGCGGGAGCAAGGTACAATGAGCAGTTCTTC. Its translation reads: CASSSAGARYNEQFF.